These 21 T cell receptor beta chains came from one sample sequenced in a study of cytomegalovirus exposure and HLA in healthy donors. The PCR employed 60 Vbeta primers together with 13 Jbeta primers. Using immunoSEQ multiplex PCR, the repertoire was profiled, and TCRdb retains in-frame clones only, with some absent. The repertoire includes 120,000 or so clones, 70% to 90% of them detected once, and around 19% sits in the top ten. Input material: PBMCs. The receptors were sampled from a man between 18 and 29 years old in good health and CMV-seropositive.

This clone turned up a few times. The chain carries TRBV6-6 and TRBJ2-5; 11 nucleotides match TRBD1. Germline lookup yields CDR1 MNHNY and CDR2 SVGAGI (reference sequence). This CDR3 is built from 15 residues. Trimming took 6 bases from V and 5 from J; bases not matched to a gene: 8. The CDR3 reads CASRGTGGKGETQYF. CDR3 DNA: TGTGCCAGCAGGGGGACAGGGGGAAAGGGGGAGACCCAGTACTTC.

V is TRBV9 and J is TRBJ1-1; no clear D gene. V gave up 0 bases and J gave up 3 bases, with 12 bases separating them. Germline V gene sequence: CDR1 SGDLS, CDR2 YYNGEE. The CDR3 length is 15 residues. CDR3 protein: CASSVVAGWDTEAFF. CDR3 bases: TGTGCCAGCAGCGTAGTTGCGGGTTGGGACACTGAAGCTTTCTTT. Combining the CDR3 with reference TRBV9 and TRBJ1-1 gives the whole variable domain DSGVTQTPKHLITATGQRVTLRCSPRSGDLSVYWYQQSLDQGLQFLIQYYNGEERAKGNILERFSAQQFPDLHSELNLSSLELGDSALYFCASSVVAGWDTEAFFGQGTRLTVV.

This sequence joins TRBV27 and TRBJ2-7; the match to TRBD1 covers 7 bases. The V gene's germline CDR1 is MNHEY and CDR2 SMNVEV (reference sequence). After removal of 8 bases from V and 4 bases from J, the junction contained 8 bases not matched to a gene. The CDR3 sequence is 13 residues long. The CDR3 sequence: CASGITGVYEQYF. DNA of the CDR3: TGTGCCAGCGGCATAACAGGGGTTTACGAGCAGTACTTC.

CDR3 sequence (DNA): TGTGCCAGCAGCTCGGCGGGTTCTGGGCAGCCCCAGCATTTT. Residues: CASSSAGSGQPQHF. The chain is built from TRBV7-6 and TRBJ1-5; unclear D gene. The V gene lost 4 bases and the J gene lost 7 bases, with 14 bases spanning the gap. There are 14 residues in the CDR3. CDR1 and CDR2 (germline): SGHVS, FNYEAQ.

The V gene is TRBV29-1, the J gene TRBJ2-1, with 7 bases identical to TRBD1. Trimming removed 8 bases from V and 4 bases from J; junction bases left unmatched: 5. The CDR3 spans 12 residues. CDR1 is SQVTM, CDR2 ANQGSEA, per germline. CDR3 in amino acids: CSKVTGYNEQFF. CDR3 in DNA: TGCAGCAAAGTGACAGGGTACAATGAGCAGTTCTTC.

The chain combines TRBV7-8 with TRBJ1-5; 7 bases fit TRBD1. The germline CDR1 and CDR2 sequences are SGHVS and FQNEAQ. This CDR3 spans 15 amino acids. J was trimmed by 3 bases and V by 2 bases; bases with no gene match: 4. The CDR3 coding sequence is TGTGCCAGCAGCTTATCAGGGGGGATCAATCAGCCCCAGCATTTT. Translating it yields CASSLSGGINQPQHF. Variable domain in full (rest from reference TRBV7-8 and TRBJ1-5): GAGVSQSPRYKVAKRGQDVALRCDPISGHVSLFWYQQALGQGPEFLTYFQNEAQLDKSGLPSDRFFAERPEGSVSTLKIQRTQQEDSAVYLCASSLSGGINQPQHFGDGTRLSIL.

This clone was seen only once. This sequence joins TRBV6-5 and TRBJ1-5; 8 bases align to TRBD1. Germline V gives CDR1 MNHEY, CDR2 SVGAGI. The junction had 4 bases not matched to a gene; V was cut back by 6 bases and J by 6 bases. The CDR3 is made up of 13 amino acids. The CDR3 sequence: CASSQGALQPQHF. CDR3 coding DNA: TGTGCCAGCAGCCAGGGGGCCCTTCAGCCCCAGCATTTT.

The chain carries TRBV6-5 and TRBJ1-4; 7 nucleotides match TRBD1. Germline V CDR1 and CDR2: MNHEY, SVGAGI. The CDR3 has 15 residues. The V and J ends lost 5 bases and 0 bases, in that order; junction bases with no gene match: 3. The CDR3 spells CASSLQGATNEKLFF. In DNA form, the CDR3 reads TGTGCCAGCAGTCTTCAGGGGGCAACTAATGAAAAACTGTTTTTT.

This chain uses TRBV5-4 with TRBJ1-2; D is undetermined. Between the trimmed V and J ends, which lost 8 bases and 0 bases, there was a span of 5 bases. The CDR3 covers 11 residues. Germline assignment: CDR1 SGHNT and CDR2 YYREEE (reference sequence). The CDR3 spells CASRANYGYTF. The CDR3 region has the DNA TGTGCCAGTAGAGCTAACTATGGCTACACCTTC.

The J gene is TRBJ1-1, the V gene TRBV6-1; D gene ambiguous. Germline V gene data show CDR1 as MNHNS and CDR2 as SASEGT. The ends were cut back, 4 bases at V and 2 bases at J, with 5 bases in the middle. The CDR3 totals 12 residues. The CDR3 sequence: CASSVDNTEAFF. The CDR3 DNA reads as TGTGCCAGCAGTGTAGATAACACTGAAGCTTTCTTT.

The V and J genes are TRBV6-1 and TRBJ1-3; no firm D call. In germline, CDR1 is MNHNS, CDR2 SASEGT. With 6 bases removed from V and 7 bases from J, the gap between germline ends came to 10 bases. The CDR3 has 12 amino acids. This chain's CDR3 is CASSDIPNTIYF. The CDR3 coding sequence is TGTGCCAGCAGCGACATTCCGAACACCATATATTTT.

The sample holds many counts of this clone. V usage is TRBV5-8 and J usage is TRBJ1-1, with unresolved D. V was clipped by 0 bases and J by 3 bases, with 15 bases between them. This CDR3 region has 16 residues. Germline CDR1 reads SGHTS; CDR2 reads YDEGEE. Written as DNA, the CDR3 is TGTGCCAGCAGCTTGGAGCTAGCGGGTAAAGACACTGAAGCTTTCTTT. It encodes CASSLELAGKDTEAFF. The entire variable domain, with the rest obtained from reference TRBV5-8 and TRBJ1-1, is as follows: EAGVTQSPTHLIKTRGQQATLRCSPISGHTSVYWYQQALGLGLQFLLWYDEGEERNRGNFPPRFSGRQFPNYSSELNVNALELEDSALYLCASSLELAGKDTEAFFGQGTRLTVV.

The chain uses TRBV4-1 and TRBJ2-7; D is ambiguous. This CDR3 has 13 amino acids. The germline V gene encodes CDR1 MGHRA and CDR2 YSYEKL. Between the trimmed V and J ends, which lost 3 bases and 2 bases, there was a span of 8 bases. CDR3: CASSHRRTYEQYF. DNA of the CDR3: TGCGCCAGCAGCCACCGGCGGACCTACGAGCAGTACTTC.

This clone was found once. The chain combines TRBV2 with TRBJ1-1; 8 positions agree with TRBD1. V gave up 7 bases and J gave up 5 bases; unmatched junction bases: 6. The CDR3 totals 13 residues. CDR1 SNHLY and CDR2 FYNNEI come from the germline V gene. CDR3 bases: TGTGCCAGCATTCGACAGGGGAGGACTGAAGCTTTCTTT. Protein: CASIRQGRTEAFF.

V usage is TRBV14 and J usage is TRBJ1-1; D not certain. This CDR3 region has 14 residues. Trimming pared 4 bases from V and 1 base from J, leaving 10 bases between. Germline V CDR1 and CDR2: SGHDN, FVKESK. The CDR3 DNA reads as TGTGCCAGCAGCCGAAGCCGGGGGAACACTGAAGCTTTCTTT. Protein sequence: CASSRSRGNTEAFF.

The rearrangement uses TRBV7-9 and TRBJ2-1, with TRBD2 identical over 11 bases. V lost 1 base to trimming and J lost 9 bases; unmatched junction nucleotides: 5. The V gene's germline CDR1 is SEHNR and CDR2 FQNEAQ (reference sequence). This CDR3 region has 15 residues. The chain's CDR3 is CASSLVTSGGLEQFF. Written as DNA, the CDR3 is TGTGCCAGCAGCTTAGTAACTAGCGGGGGTCTTGAGCAGTTCTTC.

This clone turned up a few times. V usage is TRBV6-6 and J usage is TRBJ1-1; possible D gene TRBD1, 6 bases. The length of the CDR3 is 13 residues. Trimming pared 7 bases from V and 1 base from J, leaving 10 bases between. Germline CDR1 is MNHNY and CDR2 is SVGAGI (reference sequence). The CDR3 DNA follows: TGTGCCAGCACCATACAGGGGAACACTGAAGCTTTCTTT. Translating gives CASTIQGNTEAFF.

The J gene is TRBJ1-1, the V gene TRBV5-4, with 8 bases aligning to TRBD1. V lost 4 bases, J lost 5 bases, and 1 base stayed unmatched. The germline CDR1 and CDR2 sequences are SGHNT and YYREEE (reference sequence). The CDR3 loop spans 12 amino acids. The CDR3 loop reads CASSDRGTEAFF. The CDR3, as DNA: TGTGCCAGCAGCGACAGGGGTACTGAAGCTTTCTTT.

V is TRBV5-5 and J is TRBJ1-1, with 7 bases lining up with TRBD1. Per the germline V gene, CDR1 is SGHKS and CDR2 is YYEKEE (reference sequence). CDR3 length: 14 residues. J gave up 5 bases and V 1 base, and 5 bases lay outside the gene matches. This CDR3 reads CASSLFDRATEAFF. DNA for the CDR3: TGTGCCAGCAGCTTGTTTGACAGGGCGACTGAAGCTTTCTTT.

The gene calls are TRBV6-1 and TRBJ2-7; 8 nucleotides match TRBD1. Germline CDR1 is MNHNS and CDR2 is SASEGT. Trimming cost V 2 bases and J 0 bases; bases outside gene matches: 3. The CDR3 totals 15 residues. The CDR3 DNA is TGTGCCAGCAGTGAACAGGGGGCGAGCTCCTACGAGCAGTACTTC. Translating gives CASSEQGASSYEQYF.

The rearrangement links TRBV7-2 to TRBJ2-1, with 9 bases aligning to TRBD2. With V trimmed by 3 bases and J by 6 bases, 3 bases remained unmatched. CDR1 and CDR2 from the germline V gene are SGHTA and FQGNSA. The CDR3 covers 14 residues. CDR3 amino acids: CASSLASGANEQFF. The CDR3 coding sequence is TGTGCCAGCAGCTTGGCTAGCGGGGCCAATGAGCAGTTCTTC.